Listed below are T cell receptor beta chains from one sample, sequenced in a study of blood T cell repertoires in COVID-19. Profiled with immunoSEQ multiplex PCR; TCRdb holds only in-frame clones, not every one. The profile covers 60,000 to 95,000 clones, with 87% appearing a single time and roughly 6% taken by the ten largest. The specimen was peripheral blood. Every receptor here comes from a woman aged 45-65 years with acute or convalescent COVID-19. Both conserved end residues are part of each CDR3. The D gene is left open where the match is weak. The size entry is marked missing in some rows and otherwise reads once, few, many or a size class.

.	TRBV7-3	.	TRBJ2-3	TGTGCCAGCAGCTCCCCTAATAGCGCAGATACGCAGTATTTT	CASSSPNSADTQYF
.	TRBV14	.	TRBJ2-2	TGTGCCAGCGGGCAGGGTGGCACCGGGGAGCTGTTTTTT	CASGQGGTGELFF
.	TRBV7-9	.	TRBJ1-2	TGTGCCAGCAGCCCCTCGGGGTCGGATGGCTACACCTTC	CASSPSGSDGYTF
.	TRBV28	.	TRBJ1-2	TGTGCCAGCAGTCTACCTAACTATGGCTACACCTTC	CASSLPNYGYTF
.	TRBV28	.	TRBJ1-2	TGTGCCAGCAGCTCCCCTTCAGTCTATGGCTACACCTTC	CASSSPSVYGYTF
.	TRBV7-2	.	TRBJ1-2	TGTGCCAGCAGCTTAACAGGGACCTATGGCTACACCTTC	CASSLTGTYGYTF
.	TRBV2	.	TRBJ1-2	TGTGCCAGCAGGGCGGAGGGCGGCTACACCTTC	CASRAEGGYTF
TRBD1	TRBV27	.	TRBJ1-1	TGTGCCAGCCAGGGGAAGATGACAGGGACGAACACTGAAGCTTTCTTT	CASQGKMTGTNTEAFF
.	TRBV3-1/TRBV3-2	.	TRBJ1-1	TGTGCCAGCTCTCCTCTCGAAGGGGGGAACACTGAAGCTTTCTTT	CASSPLEGGNTEAFF
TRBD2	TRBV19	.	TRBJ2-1	TGTGCCAGTAGTGCCTCTAGCGGGATTTACAATGAGCAGTTCTTC	CASSASSGIYNEQFF
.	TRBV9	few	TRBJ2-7	TGTGCCAGCAGCGTAGACCCGGGACTCTCCTACGAGCAGTACTTC	CASSVDPGLSYEQYF
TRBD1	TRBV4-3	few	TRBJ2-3	TGCGCCAGCCCAGACAGGGGCACAGATACGCAGTATTTT	CASPDRGTDTQYF
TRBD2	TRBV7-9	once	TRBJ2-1	TGTGCCAGCAGCCTCGCGACTAGCGGAAACAATGAGCAGTTCTTC	CASSLATSGNNEQFF
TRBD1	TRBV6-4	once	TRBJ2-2	TGTGCCAGTCGGGACAGCAACACCGGGGAGCTGTTTTTT	CASRDSNTGELFF
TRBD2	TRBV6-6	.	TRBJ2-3	TGTGCCAGCAGTCTTCCCCCCTTTGGACTAGCGGGATCGTATACTAGCACAGATACGCAGTATTTT	CASSLPPFGLAGSYTSTDTQYF
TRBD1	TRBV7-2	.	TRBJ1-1	TGTGCCAGCAGCCCCCAGGACAGGGTGGGAACTGAAGCTTTCTTT	CASSPQDRVGTEAFF
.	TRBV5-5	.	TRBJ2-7	TGTGCCAGCAGCCAACTTCCTAGCTACGAGCAGTACTTC	CASSQLPSYEQYF
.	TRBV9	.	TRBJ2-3	TGTGCCAGCAGCGTAGTGGGGGGAGGCACAGATACGCAGTATTTT	CASSVVGGGTDTQYF
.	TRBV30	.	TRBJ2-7	TGTGCCTCAGGGGCCTACGAGCAGTACTTC	CASGAYEQYF
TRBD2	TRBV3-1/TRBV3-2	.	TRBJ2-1	TGTGCCGCAAGCCTAGCGGGGTTCGACAATGAGCAGTTCTTC	CAASLAGFDNEQFF
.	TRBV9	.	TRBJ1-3	TGTGCCAGCAGCTCGCAACAGGGCGTAAACACCATATATTTT	CASSSQQGVNTIYF
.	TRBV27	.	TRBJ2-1	TGTGCCAGCACCCGGAGCGACGTTTACAATGAGCAGTTCTTC	CASTRSDVYNEQFF
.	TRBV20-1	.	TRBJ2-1	TGCAGTGCTTCAAGGCAGGTTGAGCAGTTCTTC	CSASRQVEQFF
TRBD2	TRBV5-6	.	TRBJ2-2	TGTGCCAGCAGCCCACTTTCGGGGGGTACCGGGGAGCTGTTTTTT	CASSPLSGGTGELFF